In its sample, the clone carrying this TCR beta chain was seen once. What it recognizes is unknown. Germline lookup yields CDR1 SGHDT and CDR2 YYEEEE. V dropped 0 bases and J dropped 4; count of bases not matched to a gene: 3. CDR3 length: 14 amino acids. This specimen belongs to a study of T cell repertoires and HLA-DP antigens. Whole-study results and caveats: Sorted CD137+ clonality was about 0.36 for both alloantigens, versus around 0.037 pre-culture. Antigen presentation used HeLa cells, with total CD4+ cells responding.

The primer mix covered 54 TRBV segments and 13 TRBJ segments. Only in-frame clones appear in the TCRdb table, and some are missing; sequencing was by immunoSEQ multiplex PCR. The sample records about 110,000 clones, 80% to 95% being singletons. The chain uses TRBV5-6 and TRBJ2-5, with TRBD2 identical over 7 bases. Sequenced input: CD4+ T cells from PBMCs. The TCR comes from a woman aged 18-29 years in good health and CMV-seronegative. The CDR3 sequence is CASSLVAGVETQYF. In nucleotides, the CDR3 is TGTGCCAGCAGCTTGGTCGCGGGGGTAGAGACCCAGTACTTC. Supplemented by reference TRBV5-6 and TRBJ2-5, the full variable domain reads DAGVTQSPTHLIKTRGQQVTLRCSPKSGHDTVSWYQQALGQGPQFIFQYYEEEERQRGNFPDRFSGHQFPNYSSELNVNALLLGDSALYLCASSLVAGVETQYFGPGTRLLVL.